The source of this T cell receptor (beta chain) is a study of shared clonotypes between healthy human individuals. Authors' methods: Junction-only sequences without quality scores were provided by ImmunoSEQ, so filtering was different. The data were produced by immunoSEQ multiplex PCR, yet TCRdb's version contains in-frame clones alone and is incomplete. For V, J and clone size, that table is used; D and trimming come from the DNA. The table has 1.6 million or so clones, roughly 97% seen once. V shed 3 bases and J shed 4 bases, with 12 bases lying between them. CDR3 length: 14 amino acids. CDR1 SGHTA and CDR2 FQGNSA come from the germline V gene. All donors qualified as healthy HIV-negative adults and had experienced no recent acute infections or vaccinations. A split of CD4+ cells into CD45RA+ naive and CD45RA-negative memory subsets was performed.

Sequencing input: naive CD4+ T cells sorted from blood. Subset indicated: CD45RA+ positively selected. The source of this sequence is a man between 25 and 39 years old in good health. The chain has TRBV7-2 and TRBJ1-2; D might be TRBD1 (5 bases). The CDR3 DNA follows: TGTGCCAGCAGCTTTCGACCGGGACCCTATGGCTACACCTTC. Translated, it gives CASSFRPGPYGYTF.